Listed here are 12 T cell receptor beta chains from one sample, sequenced in a study of T cells after yellow fever vaccination. TCRdb re-analysed the 5' RACE reads in MiXCR, keeping a single row per CDR3 protein. The table has 450,000 to 550,000 distinct CDR3 sequences, around 21% seen once. The starting material was PBMCs, obtained 15 days after the yellow fever booster vaccination. The receptors here all came from a man aged 25 to 40 who received the YFV17D yellow fever vaccine.

This clonotype was recorded many times. The gene calls are TRBV27 and TRBJ2-3; D possibly corresponds to TRBD2 (6 bases). Trimming removed 3 bases at V and 0 bases at J, with 10 bases between. CDR1 is MNHEY, CDR2 SMNVEV, per germline (reference sequence). CDR3 length: 15 residues. The CDR3 DNA reads TGTGCCAGCAGTTTGAGTCTAGCGAGCACAGATACGCAGTATTTT. The encoded protein is CASSLSLASTDTQYF.

This clonotype was seen only a few times. This sequence joins TRBV29-1 and TRBJ2-7, with D perhaps TRBD2 (6 bases). CDR1 is SQVTM and CDR2 is ANQGSEA in the germline V gene. Deletions cut 7 bases from V and 3 bases from J, with 13 bases between. The CDR3 loop spans 12 amino acids. The CDR3 sequence is CSGGEAIYEQYF. CDR3 DNA sequence: TGCAGCGGGGGGGAGGCGATCTACGAGCAGTACTTC.

There are a few counts of this clonotype. The V and J genes are TRBV20-1 and TRBJ2-3, with 12 bases identical to TRBD2. Unmatched junction bases numbered 5, after V lost 5 bases and J lost 5 bases. Germline V gives CDR1 DFQATT, CDR2 SNEGSKA (reference sequence). The CDR3 is 14 amino acids. The DNA of the CDR3 is TGCAGTGCTGGACTAGCGGGAATCCAAGATACGCAGTATTTT. Protein sequence: CSAGLAGIQDTQYF.

The J gene is TRBJ2-7, the V gene TRBV29-1; TRBD2 matches at 10 bases. The CDR3 is 14 residues long. CDR1 SQVTM and CDR2 ANQGSEA come from the germline V gene. V lost 0 bases, J lost 4 bases, and 3 bases stayed unmatched. The CDR3 coding sequence is TGCAGCGTTGAAGAAGCGGGAGGGCCGTACGAGCAGTACTTC. It translates to CSVEEAGGPYEQYF.

This clonotype was detected only a few times. V usage is TRBV15 and J usage is TRBJ2-2; maybe TRBD1 (5 bases). CDR3 length: 17 residues. Germline V gene lookup returns CDR1 LNHNV and CDR2 YYDKDF (reference sequence). V was pared by 0 bases and J by 3 bases, with 14 bases between. DNA for the CDR3: TGTGCCACCAGCAGAGATGGGGCGTGGTGGCACACCGGGGAGCTGTTTTTT. This translates into CATSRDGAWWHTGELFF.

This clonotype was counted between two and nine times. The chain employs TRBV18 and TRBJ2-1; D is uncertain. The germline V and J ends were trimmed by 6 bases and 3 bases, with 18 bases remaining between them. Germline assignment: CDR1 KGHSH and CDR2 LQKENI. This CDR3 has 16 amino acids. The CDR3 nucleotides are TGTGCCAGCTCCGGAGCCCTGGCGGCCCTCTACAATGAGCAGTTCTTC. It specifies CASSGALAALYNEQFF.

This clonotype has a handful of counts. CDR3 bases: TGTGCCAGCAGCCAAGATCAGGCGATAGCGGGGAGGTATGAGACCCAGTACTTC. It yields the protein CASSQDQAIAGRYETQYF. The chain is built from TRBV3-1 and TRBJ2-5, with 8 bases fitting TRBD2. The CDR3 runs to 18 residues. With 0 bases clipped from V and 5 bases from J, the junction kept 14 bases outside the gene matches. Germline CDR1 reads LGHDT; CDR2 reads YNNKEL (reference sequence).

This clonotype was observed a few times. The rearrangement uses TRBV7-2 and TRBJ1-1; a possible D gene is TRBD1 (6 bases). The CDR3 is made up of 15 amino acids. V lost 1 base to trimming and J lost 1 base, with 10 bases between them. Per germline, CDR1 SGHTA and CDR2 FQGNSA. The CDR3 loop is CASSLVGTSNTEAFF. Written as DNA, the CDR3 is TGTGCCAGCAGCTTAGTTGGGACATCGAACACTGAAGCTTTCTTT.

The chain has TRBV4-3 and TRBJ1-4; D is unclear. This CDR3 has 14 amino acids. Trimming cost V 0 bases and J 5 bases, with 7 bases left between them. The germline V gene encodes CDR1 LGHNA and CDR2 YSLEER. CDR3 nucleotides: TGCGCCAGCAGCCAAGATATGGGGAATGAAAAACTGTTTTTT. Protein sequence: CASSQDMGNEKLFF.

J is TRBJ1-6 and V is TRBV7-2, with D unresolved. CDR1 SGHTA and CDR2 FQGNSA come from the germline V gene. The V gene lost 0 bases and the J gene lost 11 bases, with 8 bases spanning the gap. The CDR3 extends over 13 amino acids. CDR3 residues: CASSLAVPAPLHF. CDR3 DNA sequence: TGTGCCAGCAGCTTAGCCGTCCCGGCACCCCTCCACTTT.

The rearrangement uses TRBV3-1 and TRBJ2-1, with TRBD1 matching over 8 bases. This CDR3 comprises 18 residues. Germline CDR1 is LGHDT and CDR2 is YNNKEL (reference sequence). Trimming took 4 bases from V and 9 from J; bases not matched to a gene: 20. Written as DNA, the CDR3 is TGTGCCAGCAGCCTACCAGGGGGCGCCGGGGGCTTCAATGGTGAGCAGTTCTTC. This encodes CASSLPGGAGGFNGEQFF.

This chain joins TRBV20-1 and TRBJ2-5; D might be TRBD1 or TRBD2, each matching 5 bases. This CDR3 contains 12 residues. V lost 5 bases and J lost 3, with 10 bases in between. Germline assignment: CDR1 DFQATT and CDR2 SNEGSKA (reference sequence). CDR3 amino acids: CSAHRDEETQYF. DNA of the CDR3: TGCAGTGCTCACCGGGACGAAGAGACCCAGTACTTC.